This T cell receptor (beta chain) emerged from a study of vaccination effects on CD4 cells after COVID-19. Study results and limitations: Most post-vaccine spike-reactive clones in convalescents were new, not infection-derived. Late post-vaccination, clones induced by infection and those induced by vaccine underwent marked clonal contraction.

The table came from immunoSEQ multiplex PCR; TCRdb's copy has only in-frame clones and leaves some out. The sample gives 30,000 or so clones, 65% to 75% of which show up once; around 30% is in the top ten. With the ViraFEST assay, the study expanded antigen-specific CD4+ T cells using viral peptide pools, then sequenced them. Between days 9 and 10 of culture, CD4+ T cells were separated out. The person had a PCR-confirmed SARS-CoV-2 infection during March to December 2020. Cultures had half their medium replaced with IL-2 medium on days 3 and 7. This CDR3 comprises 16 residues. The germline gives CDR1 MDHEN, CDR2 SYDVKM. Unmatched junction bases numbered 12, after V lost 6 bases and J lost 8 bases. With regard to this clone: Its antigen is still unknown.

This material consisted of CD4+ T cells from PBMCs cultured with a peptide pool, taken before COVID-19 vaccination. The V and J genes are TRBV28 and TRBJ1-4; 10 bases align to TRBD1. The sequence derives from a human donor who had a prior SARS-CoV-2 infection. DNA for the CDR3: TGTGCCAGCAGGACCGGACAGACAGGGGGCTTCGAAAAACTGTTTTTT. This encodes CASRTGQTGGFEKLFF.